The next 17 T cell receptor beta chains were all read from a single sample in a study of cytomegalovirus exposure and HLA in healthy donors. Use of 60 Vbeta and 13 Jbeta primers characterized the PCR. Clones were sequenced by immunoSEQ multiplex PCR, and TCRdb holds only the in-frame ones, with some missing. Here the sample spans about 130,000 clones, 10% to 13% being singletons. Sample: PBMCs. The receptor source for this set is a woman aged 18-29 years in good health and CMV-seropositive.

This clone was counted only a few times. The V call is TRBV6-1, the J call TRBJ1-2, with 8 bases that match TRBD1. Looked up from germline, CDR1 is MNHNS and CDR2 is SASEGT. V trimming: 2 bases; J trimming: 7 bases; junction bases outside the gene matches: 15. The CDR3 extends over 17 amino acids. In DNA, the CDR3 is TGTGCCAGCAGTGAAACCATCATCGCAGGGGGCGCAGGTGGCTACACCTTC. Protein product: CASSETIIAGGAGGYTF.

Remarks on this clone: It is unclear where the CDR3 begins or ends on the DNA, so no DNA is shown, and the CDR3 is as TCRdb lists it. This chain links TRBV30 with TRBJ1-4. The germline gives CDR1 GTSNPN, CDR2 SVGIG (reference sequence). The CDR3 numbers 16 amino acids, ends counted. The chain's CDR3 is CAWSVLERASGEKLFF.

This clone was seen a handful of times. The rearrangement joins TRBV5-1 to TRBJ2-7; the match to TRBD2 covers 9 bases. Germline V lookup: CDR1 SGHRS, CDR2 YFSETQ. This CDR3 has 14 amino acids. V shed 6 bases and J 5 bases; nucleotides not matched to a gene: 9. The CDR3: CASTAGTSNHEQYF. The CDR3 nucleotides read TGCGCCAGCACCGCCGGGACTAGCAACCACGAGCAGTACTTC.

The sample holds a few counts of this clone. V gene TRBV6-1 combines with J gene TRBJ1-1; TRBD1 might be the D (5 bases). The CDR3 consists of 13 residues. V gave up 10 bases and J gave up 4 bases, with 16 bases separating them. Germline V lookup: CDR1 MNHNS, CDR2 SASEGT. This CDR3 is CAKAGVGVTEAFF. Here the CDR3 DNA reads TGTGCCAAAGCGGGGGTAGGGGTCACTGAAGCTTTCTTT.

This clone has a handful of counts. The V and J genes are TRBV7-8 and TRBJ2-1; TRBD1 matches 7 bases. With V trimmed by 3 bases and J by 6 bases, 8 bases remained unmatched. Looked up from germline, CDR1 is SGHVS and CDR2 is FQNEAQ. The length of the CDR3 is 15 residues. The CDR3, as DNA: TGTGCCAGCAGCTTTCCCAAGGGACAGCTCAATGAGCAGTTCTTC. This gives the protein CASSFPKGQLNEQFF.

This clone has more than one count but fewer than ten. V usage is TRBV5-4 and J usage is TRBJ1-4; D unresolved. The CDR3 consists of 14 residues. Germline CDR1 reads SGHNT; CDR2 reads YYREEE (reference sequence). Trimming took off 3 bases at V and 6 bases at J, with 12 bases between the two ends. The CDR3 loop is CASSSERHDEKLFF. The CDR3 DNA reads as TGTGCCAGCAGCTCGGAACGACATGATGAAAAACTGTTTTTT.

This chain uses TRBV4-1 with TRBJ2-3, with 14 bases matching TRBD2. There are 17 residues in the CDR3. The germline V gene encodes CDR1 MGHRA and CDR2 YSYEKL. With 2 bases clipped from V and 5 bases from J, the junction kept 6 bases outside the gene matches. CDR3 bases: TGCGCCAGCAGCCAAAGACTAGCGGGAGGGCCCGAAGATACGCAGTATTTT. This sequence encodes CASSQRLAGGPEDTQYF.

The J gene is TRBJ2-4, the V gene TRBV2; 9 nucleotides agree with TRBD1. The ends lost 10 bases at V and 8 bases at J; junction bases unmatched: 3. The germline V gene has CDR1 SNHLY and CDR2 FYNNEI. The CDR3 sequence is 11 residues long. This CDR3 is CAMGQGYIQYF. The CDR3 DNA sequence: TGTGCCATGGGACAGGGATACATTCAGTACTTC.

As for this clone: The conserved phenylalanine or tryptophan normally closing the CDR3 is absent here, so this likely arose from a read error. The chain has TRBV5-1 and TRBJ2-3; 8 positions match TRBD2. The CDR3 consists of 14 residues. The germline CDR1 and CDR2 sequences are SGHRS and YFSETQ. The junction had 8 bases not matched to a gene; V was cut back by 7 bases and J by 4 bases. Here the CDR3 reads CASSVSSGPDTQYV. The CDR3 region has the DNA TGCGCCAGCTCGGTATCTAGCGGGCCAGATACGCAGTATGTT.

The gene calls are TRBV11-2 and TRBJ1-1; 8 bases match TRBD1. V gave up 9 bases and J gave up 7 bases; unmatched junction bases: 4. CDR3 size: 11 residues. Germline CDR1 is SGHAT and CDR2 is FQNNGV. The CDR3 region has the DNA TGTGCCAGTGGGGACAGGTTTGAAGCTTTCTTT. Protein: CASGDRFEAFF.

This chain joins TRBV2 and TRBJ1-1, with TRBD1 matching 8 bases. Looked up from germline, CDR1 is SNHLY and CDR2 is FYNNEI. The CDR3 extends over 13 amino acids. V trimming: 5 bases; J trimming: 10 bases; junction bases outside the gene matches: 9. CDR3 sequence: CASSKTETGGAFF. In DNA, the CDR3 is TGTGCCAGCAGTAAAACCGAAACAGGGGGAGCTTTCTTT.

The chain combines TRBV18 with TRBJ2-7; D gene ambiguous. The CDR3 sequence is 13 residues long. Per germline, CDR1 KGHSH and CDR2 LQKENI. V lost 0 bases, J lost 4 bases, and 7 bases lay in between. CDR3 sequence reads: CASSPPAGYEQYF. CDR3 coding DNA: TGTGCCAGCTCACCACCGGCAGGTTACGAGCAGTACTTC. The variable domain in full, completed from reference TRBV18 and TRBJ2-7, reads NAGVMQNPRHLVRRRGQEARLRCSPMKGHSHVYWYRQLPEEGLKFMVYLQKENIIDESGMPKERFSAEFPKEGPSILRIQQVVRGDSAAYFCASSPPAGYEQYFGPGTRLTVT.

The V gene is TRBV18, the J gene TRBJ1-5; a weak D match, TRBD1 (5 bases). This CDR3 contains 16 residues. The V gene lost 4 bases and the J gene lost 7 bases, with 20 bases spanning the gap. Germline CDR1 reads KGHSH; CDR2 reads LQKENI. CDR3 sequence: CASSQSGTASGQPQHF. The CDR3, as DNA: TGTGCCAGCTCACAAAGTGGGACCGCTAGCGGACAGCCCCAGCATTTT.

V gene TRBV30 combines with J gene TRBJ1-1, with 9 positions matching TRBD1. CDR1 and CDR2 from the germline V gene are GTSNPN and SVGIG (reference sequence). The CDR3 is 14 residues long. Germline trimming cut 7 bases from V and 3 bases from J; bases unmatched to any gene: 9. CDR3 region: CASNTGGWDTEAFF. CDR3 nucleotide sequence: TGTGCCTCCAACACAGGGGGCTGGGACACTGAAGCTTTCTTT.

The sample holds a few counts of this clone. The chain combines TRBV28 with TRBJ1-2; TRBD1 aligns across 7 bases. This CDR3 spans 15 amino acids. V lost 7 bases and J lost 6; bases outside the gene matches: 14. Germline V lookup: CDR1 MDHEN, CDR2 SYDVKM. Written as DNA, the CDR3 is TGTGCCAGCACCATAGCAGGGGGTAGCGGAAATGGCTACACCTTC. This translates into CASTIAGGSGNGYTF.

The V gene is TRBV9, the J gene TRBJ2-2, with TRBD2 as a possible D gene (6 bases). Germline CDR1 reads SGDLS; CDR2 reads YYNGEE. Trimming left V 5 bases short and J 5 bases short, with 10 bases between. The CDR3 runs to 13 residues. The CDR3 DNA follows: TGTGCCAGCAGTGGCGGGGTGACCGGGGAGCTGTTTTTT. As protein: CASSGGVTGELFF.

This clone was counted only a few times. V is TRBV28 and J is TRBJ2-1; D is undetermined. This CDR3 has 11 residues. Germline V CDR1 and CDR2: MDHEN, SYDVKM. Trimming left V 8 bases short and J 10 bases short, with 12 bases between. CDR3 coding DNA: TGTGCCAGCCGCTTCCTAGAGGAGCAGTTCTTC. This sequence encodes CASRFLEEQFF. The full variable domain, its missing parts supplied by reference TRBV28 and TRBJ2-1, is DVKVTQSSRYLVKRTGEKVFLECVQDMDHENMFWYRQDPGLGLRLIYFSYDVKMKEKGDIPEGYSVSREKKERFSLILESASTNQTSMYLCASRFLEEQFFGPGTRLTVL.